A single sample gave rise to the 22 T cell receptor beta chains below, sequenced in a study of beta chain features in type 1 diabetes. Isolated RNA was reverse transcribed in full, so expressed TCRB transcripts were sequenced. Sequencing was performed with immunoSEQ multiplex PCR; in TCRdb, only in-frame clones are kept and a portion is missing. The sample has under 450,000 clones, roughly 13% seen once. The source material was naive CD4+ T cells from blood. The receptors originated from a man aged 30 to 39 in good health.

This clone was found a few times. The chain's CDR3 is CSSKGQYNEQFF. CDR3 bases: TGCAGCAGCAAAGGACAGTACAATGAGCAGTTCTTC. The rearrangement uses TRBV29-1 and TRBJ2-1; possible D gene TRBD1, 6 bases. V was trimmed by 8 bases and J by 4 bases, leaving 12 bases between them. The CDR3 is made up of 12 amino acids. Looked up from germline, CDR1 is SQVTM and CDR2 is ANQGSEA.

CDR3 protein: CAWSAGGAGTQYF. The DNA of the CDR3 is TGTGCCTGGAGTGCAGGGGGGGCAGGTACGCAGTATTTT. The chain joins TRBV30 to TRBJ2-3; D might be TRBD1 or TRBD2, each matching 7 bases. Per germline, CDR1 GTSNPN and CDR2 SVGIG (reference sequence). Trimming cost V 1 base and J 8 bases, with 13 bases left between them. The CDR3 has 13 amino acids.

The rearrangement links TRBV6-5 to TRBJ2-7, with 11 nucleotides matching TRBD1. This CDR3 spans 13 amino acids. V trimming: 8 bases; J trimming: 6 bases; junction bases outside the gene matches: 6. Germline V CDR1 and CDR2: MNHEY, SVGAGI. The CDR3 region has the DNA TGTGCCAGCTGCCGGACAGGGGGCGCCGAGCAGTACTTC. Translation: CASCRTGGAEQYF.

CDR3 amino acids: CASRGLAGTNEQFF. The CDR3 DNA reads TGTGCCAGCCGGGGACTAGCGGGCACTAATGAGCAGTTCTTC. The chain is built from TRBV5-6 and TRBJ2-1; 12 bases map to TRBD2. Per germline, CDR1 SGHDT and CDR2 YYEEEE. The CDR3 spans 14 residues. Losses at the gene ends were 7 bases for V and 7 bases for J; bases not matched to a gene: 6.

This clone was recorded only once. The chain employs TRBV7-9 and TRBJ1-6, with D tentatively TRBD1 (6 bases). Trimming pared 2 bases from V and 0 bases from J, leaving 11 bases between. The CDR3 extends over 17 amino acids. CDR1 and CDR2 (germline): SEHNR, FQNEAQ (reference sequence). The CDR3 bases are TGTGCCAGCAGCTTATACGGGGGCCCCTCCTATAATTCACCCCTCCACTTT. It encodes CASSLYGGPSYNSPLHF.

This clone was counted only a few times. The chain employs TRBV29-1 and TRBJ1-1; 10 bases are shared with TRBD1. This CDR3 is built from 14 residues. Unmatched junction bases numbered 7, after V lost 8 bases and J lost 1 base. Germline V gives CDR1 SQVTM, CDR2 ANQGSEA. CDR3 amino acids: CSTRDRGPNTEAFF. The DNA for the CDR3 is TGCAGCACCCGGGACAGGGGACCGAACACTGAAGCTTTCTTT.

This clone has only a few counts. This chain connects TRBV10-3 to TRBJ2-2, with D tentatively TRBD1 or TRBD2 (5 bases each). Deletions cut 3 bases from V and 4 bases from J, with 12 bases between. CDR1 is ENHRY and CDR2 is SYGVKD in the germline V gene. This CDR3 contains 15 residues. The CDR3 sequence is CAISEAGTGTGELFF. The CDR3 DNA reads TGTGCCATCAGTGAAGCAGGGACCGGCACCGGGGAGCTGTTTTTT.

This clone was picked up a small number of times. J is TRBJ2-7 and V is TRBV15, with 7 bases aligning to TRBD2. The CDR3 length is 14 residues. The germline V gene has CDR1 LNHNV and CDR2 YYDKDF (reference sequence). V gave up 5 bases and J gave up 0 bases; unmatched junction bases: 4. The CDR3 protein is CATSPKRDSYEQYV. The CDR3 region has the DNA TGTGCCACCAGCCCCAAGCGGGACTCCTACGAGCAGTACGTC.

This sequence joins TRBV4-2 and TRBJ1-1; D remains ambiguous. V was clipped by 6 bases and J by 1 base, with 9 bases between them. The CDR3 loop spans 13 amino acids. The V gene's germline CDR1 is LGHNA and CDR2 YNFKEQ. This CDR3 is CASSPRGNTEAFF. The CDR3 DNA reads as TGTGCCAGCAGTCCCCGCGGGAACACTGAAGCTTTCTTT.

This clone came up a few times. V is TRBV7-2 and J is TRBJ2-1; tentative D call: TRBD1 (6 bases). V shed 0 bases and J shed 9 bases, with 15 bases lying between them. Looked up from germline, CDR1 is SGHTA and CDR2 is FQGNSA. The CDR3 runs to 15 residues. CDR3 protein: CASSLAPGDKFEQFF. DNA of the CDR3: TGTGCCAGCAGCTTAGCGCCCGGGGACAAGTTTGAGCAGTTCTTC.

There are a few counts of this clone. The V gene is TRBV25-1, the J gene TRBJ1-5; the match to TRBD1 covers 12 bases. This CDR3 is 16 amino acids long. J lost 6 bases, V lost 3 bases, and 6 bases had no gene match. CDR1 and CDR2 (germline): MGHDK, SYGVNS. This chain's CDR3 is CASSEWDRGHGQPQHF. CDR3 in DNA: TGTGCCAGCAGTGAGTGGGACAGGGGGCATGGTCAGCCCCAGCATTTT.

This clone was seen a handful of times. This rearrangement joins TRBV4-1 to TRBJ2-1; 9 bases fit TRBD2. V shed 4 bases and J 8 bases; nucleotides not matched to a gene: 12. The CDR3 totals 16 residues. Germline V CDR1 and CDR2: MGHRA, YSYEKL. The CDR3, as DNA: TGCGCCAGCAGCCCTGAGACTAGCGGCCGAAGGGATGAGCAGTTCTTC. Its protein is CASSPETSGRRDEQFF.

V is TRBV5-1 and J is TRBJ2-2; D is possibly TRBD2 (5 bases). V was trimmed by 5 bases and J by 0 bases, leaving 8 bases between them. The CDR3 runs to 14 residues. Germline assignment: CDR1 SGHRS and CDR2 YFSETQ. In DNA, the CDR3 is TGCGCCAGCAGACTAGGTTCGAACACCGGGGAGCTGTTTTTT. It specifies CASRLGSNTGELFF.

As for this clone: The junction departs from the called germline gene at one end, perhaps through a read error. The chain links TRBV4-3 to TRBJ2-5; D is unclear. Germline V lookup: CDR1 LGHNA, CDR2 YSLEER. The CDR3 sequence is 14 residues long. CDR3 bases: TGCGCCAGCAGCAGTGGAATGAATGTAGAGGCCCAGTACTTC. This translates into CASSSGMNVEAQYF.

On this clone itself: One junction end does not reproduce the germline sequence, and a read error may be involved. As DNA, the CDR3 is TGTGCCTGGAGCCGGGACCAGGAGACCCAGTACTTC. Its translation: CAWSRDQETQYF. This chain uses TRBV30 with TRBJ2-5; D tentatively reads TRBD1 or TRBD2 (5 bases each). The germline gives CDR1 GTSNPN, CDR2 SVGIG (reference sequence). CDR3 length: 12 amino acids.

J is TRBJ2-3 and V is TRBV28, with 9 nucleotides matching TRBD1. The CDR3 loop spans 14 amino acids. Unmatched junction bases numbered 6, after V lost 5 bases and J lost 6 bases. CDR1 is MDHEN and CDR2 is SYDVKM in the germline V gene. The CDR3, as DNA: TGTGCCAGCAGTCGGGACAGGGTAAAGGATACGCAGTATTTT. It codes for CASSRDRVKDTQYF.

V gene TRBV5-6 combines with J gene TRBJ2-1; TRBD2 agrees at 7 bases. CDR1 and CDR2 from the germline V gene are SGHDT and YYEEEE. The ends lost 6 bases at V and 4 bases at J; junction bases unmatched: 4. The CDR3 loop spans 13 amino acids. The CDR3 DNA follows: TGTGCCAGCAATCAGGGACTATACAATGAGCAGTTCTTC. It codes for CASNQGLYNEQFF.

The V gene is TRBV25-1, the J gene TRBJ1-1; no clear D gene. V dropped 8 bases and J dropped 1 base, with 17 bases sitting between them. Germline V lookup: CDR1 MGHDK, CDR2 SYGVNS. The CDR3 has 15 residues. The CDR3 is CASCPDSWANTEAFF. The CDR3 DNA reads TGTGCCAGCTGCCCCGATAGTTGGGCGAACACTGAAGCTTTCTTT.

A few counts support this clone. The rearrangement links TRBV5-4 to TRBJ2-5; 12 bases match TRBD2. J gave up 5 bases and V 4 bases, and 9 bases lay outside the gene matches. Germline CDR1 is SGHNT and CDR2 is YYREEE (reference sequence). This CDR3 is 16 amino acids long. The CDR3 DNA sequence: TGTGCCAGCAGCCCTCTGTCTAGCGGGGGGGCGGAGACCCAGTACTTC. Protein: CASSPLSSGGAETQYF. Full variable domain (outside the CDR3, taken from reference TRBV5-4 and TRBJ2-5): ETGVTQSPTHLIKTRGQQVTLRCSSQSGHNTVSWYQQALGQGPQFIFQYYREEENGRGNFPPRFSGLQFPNYSSELNVNALELDDSALYLCASSPLSSGGAETQYFGPGTRLLVL.

This clone was detected a few times. The V and J genes are TRBV14 and TRBJ2-7, with 9 positions matching TRBD2. The J segment lost 4 bases and the V segment lost 8 bases, leaving 3 bases of the junction unmatched. Germline V gene data show CDR1 as SGHDN and CDR2 as FVKESK. The CDR3 has 12 residues. The CDR3: CASGLARYEQYF. Written as DNA, the CDR3 is TGTGCCAGCGGACTAGCGAGGTACGAGCAGTACTTC.

This clone was seen a handful of times. The rearrangement joins TRBV2 to TRBJ2-3; D is undetermined. From germline, CDR1 is SNHLY and CDR2 FYNNEI. V was pared by 8 bases and J by 0 bases, with 6 bases between. The CDR3 is 12 amino acids. CDR3 in DNA: TGTGCCAGCTCCTCTAGCACAGATACGCAGTATTTT. This sequence encodes CASSSSTDTQYF.

This clone was counted a few times. The rearrangement joins TRBV6-5 to TRBJ1-5; D is undetermined. Trimming removed 6 bases from V and 5 bases from J, with 11 bases in between. This CDR3 spans 13 amino acids. The V gene's germline CDR1 is MNHEY and CDR2 SVGAGI. DNA of the CDR3: TGTGCCAGCAGCCGAACAGCGGATCAGCCCCAGCATTTT. The encoded protein is CASSRTADQPQHF.